This is a list of T cell receptor beta chains from one sample in a study of blood T cell repertoires in COVID-19. Assay: immunoSEQ multiplex PCR; the TCRdb copy retains only in-frame clones and omits some. There are roughly 150,000 clones in the sample; roughly four fifths occur only once, and roughly 1.9% lies in the top ten. The sample consisted of peripheral blood. The receptors here all came from a woman of 80 years or more with acute or convalescent COVID-19. The CDR3 runs from the conserved cysteine through the conserved F or W. D genes are given only for firm matches. Clone size, where shown, is once, few, many, or a class for clones that have expanded.

j_gene	abundance	d_gene	v_gene	CDR3aa	CDR3nt
TRBJ1-3	-	TRBD1	TRBV19	CASSIQNRQGTTSGNTIYF	TGTGCCAGTAGTATACAAAACCGACAGGGGACCACCTCTGGAAACACCATATATTTT
TRBJ1-2	-	-	TRBV3-1/TRBV3-2	CASSQEGRGGYGYTF	TGTGCCAGCAGCCAAGAAGGCAGGGGTGGCTATGGCTACACCTTC
TRBJ2-7	-	TRBD2	TRBV7-8	CASSFSGLAGAYEQYF	TGTGCCAGCAGCTTTTCGGGACTAGCGGGAGCCTACGAGCAGTACTTC
TRBJ2-1	-	TRBD2	TRBV27	CASRGLDGINEQFF	TGTGCCAGTAGGGGACTAGATGGGATCAATGAGCAGTTCTTC
TRBJ2-7	-	TRBD1	TRBV7-9	CASSSGTGGAGQYF	TGTGCCAGCAGCTCCGGGACAGGGGGCGCGGGGCAGTACTTC
TRBJ2-3	-	TRBD2	TRBV9	CASSVGTITDTQYF	TGTGCCAGCAGCGTCGGGACTATCACAGATACGCAGTATTTT
TRBJ1-1	-	-	TRBV19	CASSIETRGETFF	TGTGCCAGTAGTATAGAAACCAGGGGTGAAACTTTCTTT
TRBJ1-3	-	-	TRBV3-1/TRBV3-2	CASSHVHIGNTIYF	TGTGCCAGCAGCCATGTACATATTGGAAACACCATATATTTT
TRBJ2-2	-	TRBD1	TRBV5-6	CASSPPGTGETGELFF	TGTGCCAGCAGCCCCCCCGGGACAGGGGAGACCGGGGAGCTGTTTTTT
TRBJ2-2	once	TRBD2	TRBV18	CASSPTRDYNTGELFF	TGTGCCAGCTCACCTACCAGGGACTACAACACCGGGGAGCTGTTTTTT
TRBJ2-5	-	TRBD2	TRBV28	CASSRPSGGETQYF	TGTGCCAGCAGTCGCCCTAGCGGTGGAGAGACCCAGTACTTC
TRBJ1-6	-	TRBD1	TRBV5-1	CASSQGAGSPLHF	TGCGCCAGCAGCCAGGGGGCAGGTTCACCCCTCCACTTT
TRBJ2-7	-	-	TRBV7-8	CASSPPGLREQYF	TGTGCCAGCAGCCCGCCTGGGTTGAGGGAGCAGTACTTC
TRBJ2-5	-	-	TRBV7-2	CASSVPTSQRQETQYF	TGTGCCAGCAGTGTTCCAACGTCGCAGCGCCAAGAGACCCAGTACTTC
TRBJ1-5	-	-	TRBV27	CASSWGGQGQPQHF	TGTGCCAGCAGTTGGGGGGGTCAAGGGCAGCCCCAGCATTTT
TRBJ1-5	-	TRBD1	TRBV9	CASSVGANRGQPQHF	TGTGCCAGCAGCGTAGGGGCCAACAGGGGTCAGCCCCAGCATTTT
TRBJ2-7	-	TRBD1	TRBV7-2	CASSLEGQARSEQYF	TGTGCCAGCAGCTTAGAAGGACAGGCGCGTAGTGAGCAGTACTTC
TRBJ1-1	-	TRBD1	TRBV5-6	CASRFRGTDEAFF	TGTGCCAGCAGATTCAGGGGGACGGATGAAGCTTTCTTT
TRBJ2-7	-	TRBD1	TRBV6-5	CASSRTGDSYEQYF	TGTGCCAGCTCCAGGACAGGTGATTCCTACGAGCAGTACTTC
TRBJ2-5	-	TRBD1	TRBV19	CASSWVGQGASFGGTQYF	TGTGCCAGTAGTTGGGTTGGACAGGGGGCCTCATTCGGTGGGACCCAGTACTTC
TRBJ2-1	-	TRBD2	TRBV27	CASSPLTREGGVNEQFF	TGTGCCAGCAGTCCCTTAACAAGGGAGGGTGGGGTTAATGAGCAGTTCTTC
TRBJ1-1	-	-	TRBV6-5	CASIGGVVNTEAFF	TGTGCCAGCATTGGGGGCGTCGTGAACACTGAAGCTTTCTTT
TRBJ2-4	-	-	TRBV7-9	CASSLAALVNIQYF	TGTGCCAGCAGCTTAGCGGCACTAGTCAACATTCAGTACTTC
TRBJ2-1	-	-	TRBV5-1	CASSIERSSYNEQFF	TGCGCCAGCAGCATTGAGAGGAGCTCCTACAATGAGCAGTTCTTC
TRBJ1-4	-	-	TRBV9	CASSPDTGEKLFF	TGTGCCAGCAGCCCCGACACCGGCGAAAAACTGTTTTTT
TRBJ1-2	-	-	TRBV10-3	CAISGVNYGYTF	TGTGCCATCAGTGGAGTAAACTATGGCTACACCTTC
TRBJ2-7	-	-	TRBV19	CASSPTGYEQYF	TGTGCCAGTAGTCCTACAGGCTACGAGCAGTACTTC
TRBJ1-2	-	TRBD1	TRBV7-3	CASSPWDSTSTEGYTF	TGTGCCAGCAGCCCCTGGGACAGCACCTCGACGGAAGGCTACACCTTC
TRBJ1-5	-	-	TRBV5-1	CASSLADSSNQPQHF	TGCGCCAGCAGCTTGGCCGACAGTAGCAATCAGCCCCAGCATTTT
TRBJ1-6	-	TRBD1	TRBV5-6	CASSATGTGDSPLHF	TGTGCCAGCAGCGCCACCGGGACAGGCGATTCACCCCTCCACTTT
TRBJ2-1	-	TRBD2	TRBV7-9	CASSLDGRATGEQFF	TGTGCCAGCAGCTTAGATGGGAGGGCCACTGGTGAGCAGTTCTTC
TRBJ1-5	-	-	TRBV19	CASSSSGGNQPQHF	TGTGCCAGTAGTAGTTCAGGGGGCAATCAGCCCCAGCATTTT
TRBJ1-5	-	-	TRBV7-2	CASSLGTPYSNQPQHF	TGTGCCAGCAGCTTGGGGACACCCTATAGCAATCAGCCCCAGCATTTT
TRBJ2-5	few	TRBD2	TRBV19	CASSIRAGEGHTQYF	TGTGCCAGTAGTATAAGGGCCGGGGAGGGGCATACCCAGTACTTC
TRBJ2-7	-	TRBD2	TRBV20-1	CSASSGVVQYF	TGCAGTGCTAGCAGCGGGGTTGTGCAGTACTTC